Shown below are 31 T cell receptor beta chains from a single sample sequenced in a study of vaccination and CD4 T cells after COVID-19. Treatment given: approximately 11-day PBMC culture with coronavirus spike peptide pools or control peptides (ViraFEST assay). These receptors have no identified antigens. The assay that was used to sequence DNA from cultured CD4+ T cells was the Oncomine TCR Beta short-read assay. MiXCR was run by TCRdb on the PCR reads, yielding one entry per CDR3 protein. This sample has thousands of distinct CDR3 sequences, with 60% to 80% found just once. Sequencing used CD4+ T cells from blood, cultured in vitro. These receptors all come from a human donor who had recovered from COVID-19.

This chain uses TRBV12-3 or TRBV12-4 with TRBJ1-2, with a possible D match to TRBD1 (6 bases). The CDR3 extends over 15 amino acids. V was clipped by 3 bases and J by 4 bases, with 15 bases between them. Written as DNA, the CDR3 is TGTGCCAGCAGTTTCGGGGACATAAAAGGCTATGGCTACACCTTC. This sequence encodes CASSFGDIKGYGYTF.

V is TRBV20-1 and J is TRBJ2-3; D is ambiguous. Germline assignment: CDR1 DFQATT and CDR2 SNEGSKA (reference sequence). This CDR3 spans 13 amino acids. V was shortened by 7 bases and J by 5 bases, with 16 bases between the two germline ends. CDR3 DNA sequence: TGCAGTGTACGTCAAGGGCCCGGAGATACGCAGTATTTT. Its translation is CSVRQGPGDTQYF.

This clonotype has only a few counts. The CDR3 reads CASLGGTEAFF. CDR3 nucleotide sequence: TGTGCCAGCCTCGGGGGCACTGAAGCTTTCTTT. V is TRBV2 and J is TRBJ1-1, with D possibly TRBD1 on 5 matching bases. CDR1 is SNHLY and CDR2 is FYNNEI in the germline V gene. This CDR3 spans 11 amino acids. Between the trimmed V and J ends, which lost 8 bases and 4 bases, there was a span of 8 bases.

Points on this clonotype: No DNA is shown, since the ends of the CDR3 on it are uncertain; the CDR3 is the one TCRdb lists. CDR3 protein: CASSTSTGGIGQPQHF. This chain joins TRBV10-2 and TRBJ1-5; the D segment call TRBD1 is taken from the table without a DNA check. The germline V gene has CDR1 WSHSY and CDR2 SAAADI. Termini included, the CDR3 measures 16 amino acids.

This clonotype was detected only a few times. V and J are TRBV7-2 and TRBJ2-5; D unresolved. CDR1 is SGHTA and CDR2 is FQGNSA in the germline V gene. Between the trimmed V and J ends, which lost 1 base and 2 bases, there was a span of 8 bases. There are 14 residues in the CDR3. The CDR3 sequence is CASSLGPSQETQYF. The CDR3 region has the DNA TGTGCCAGCAGCTTAGGTCCATCTCAAGAGACCCAGTACTTC.

The genes are TRBV11-3 and TRBJ2-3; D not certain. This CDR3 has 14 residues. V was trimmed by 4 bases and J by 2 bases, leaving 10 bases between them. Per germline, CDR1 SGHNT and CDR2 YENEEA. The chain's CDR3 is CASSYPYDTDTQYF. CDR3 in DNA: TGTGCCAGCAGCTACCCATACGACACAGATACGCAGTATTTT.

Relative to its sample, this clonotype is large. The chain recombines TRBV20-1 with TRBJ2-5, with TRBD1 matching 7 bases. The CDR3 spans 12 residues. The junction had 5 bases not matched to a gene; V was cut back by 5 bases and J by 5 bases. Per germline, CDR1 DFQATT and CDR2 SNEGSKA (reference sequence). CDR3 sequence reads: CSAQGVGETQYF. The DNA of the CDR3 is TGCAGTGCTCAGGGGGTCGGGGAGACCCAGTACTTC.

This sequence joins TRBV6-5 and TRBJ2-7; D uncertain. V lost 4 bases to trimming and J lost 1 base, with 8 bases between them. The germline V gene has CDR1 MNHEY and CDR2 SVGAGI. The CDR3 loop spans 13 amino acids. CDR3 amino acids: CASSSQASYEQYF. Here the CDR3 DNA reads TGTGCCAGCAGTTCCCAGGCGTCCTACGAGCAGTACTTC.

The V and J genes are TRBV24-1 and TRBJ1-2, with 10 bases matching TRBD1. The V segment lost 12 bases and the J segment 8 bases; nucleotides outside the gene matches: 11. There are 13 residues in the CDR3. Germline loops: CDR1 KGHDR, CDR2 SFDVKD. The DNA for the CDR3 is TGTGCCTTTCCGGCCGGGACAGGGGTCGGCTACACCTTC. Translated: CAFPAGTGVGYTF.

The rearrangement uses TRBV7-2 and TRBJ2-3; 7 bases agree with TRBD2. Unmatched junction bases numbered 5, after V lost 2 bases and J lost 3 bases. The CDR3 totals 15 residues. Germline CDR1 and CDR2: SGHTA and FQGNSA. The CDR3 DNA sequence: TGTGCCAGCAGCTTAAGCCGGGGGGAGACAGATACGCAGTATTTT. It translates to CASSLSRGETDTQYF.

The chain couples TRBV5-1 to TRBJ1-2, with 9 bases lining up with TRBD1. Per the germline V gene, CDR1 is SGHRS and CDR2 is YFSETQ. This CDR3 region has 15 residues. J was trimmed by 6 bases and V by 3 bases; bases with no gene match: 9. The CDR3 region has the DNA TGCGCCAGCAGCTCAAGAGGACAGGGGCAGGATGGCTACACCTTC. As protein: CASSSRGQGQDGYTF.

A few counts support this clonotype. The V gene is TRBV20-1, the J gene TRBJ1-1; unclear D gene. Germline CDR1 and CDR2: DFQATT and SNEGSKA (reference sequence). V was shortened by 3 bases and J by 0 bases, with 2 bases between the two germline ends. This CDR3 contains 11 residues. The CDR3 sequence: CSARLNTEAFF. The CDR3 DNA is TGCAGTGCTAGGTTGAACACTGAAGCTTTCTTT.

V is TRBV27 and J is TRBJ1-6, with D possibly matching TRBD1 (5 bases). Germline V gene data show CDR1 as MNHEY and CDR2 as SMNVEV (reference sequence). V lost 0 bases to trimming and J lost 7 bases, with 10 bases between them. This CDR3 contains 15 residues. The CDR3 DNA reads as TGTGCCAGCAGTTTATCGGCGGGGGGGAATTCACCCCTCCACTTT. It specifies CASSLSAGGNSPLHF.

J is TRBJ1-1 and V is TRBV19; D unresolved. V gave up 3 bases and J gave up 4 bases, with 9 bases separating them. This CDR3 spans 13 amino acids. Germline V gives CDR1 LNHDA, CDR2 SQIVND (reference sequence). CDR3 DNA: TGTGCCAGTAGTATTGAGAGGTTCACTGAAGCTTTCTTT. This gives the protein CASSIERFTEAFF.

This CDR3 is CSARDTGQGYEQYF. The CDR3 DNA reads TGCAGTGCTAGAGATACGGGACAGGGGTACGAGCAGTACTTC. The chain combines TRBV20-1 with TRBJ2-7, with 10 positions matching TRBD1. The CDR3 runs to 14 residues. Germline V gives CDR1 DFQATT, CDR2 SNEGSKA (reference sequence). After removal of 0 bases from V and 4 bases from J, the junction contained 3 bases not matched to a gene.

The CDR3 DNA follows: TGTGCCAGTAGGAACAGGGATGGCTACACCTTC. Translation gives CASRNRDGYTF. The chain joins TRBV19 to TRBJ1-2; perhaps TRBD1 as D (6 bases). V shed 6 bases and J shed 6 bases, with 8 bases lying between them. This CDR3 contains 11 residues. Germline CDR1 and CDR2: LNHDA and SQIVND (reference sequence).

The J gene is TRBJ2-5, the V gene TRBV15, with D possibly TRBD2 on 5 matching bases. The CDR3 spans 15 residues. The ends were cut back, 0 bases at V and 7 bases at J, with 15 bases in the middle. Germline loops: CDR1 LNHNV, CDR2 YYDKDF (reference sequence). As DNA, the CDR3 is TGTGCCACCAGCAGAGAAATCCTACGGGAAGGGACCCAGTACTTC. Its protein product is CATSREILREGTQYF.

The chain is built from TRBV19 and TRBJ2-4; the D gene is possibly TRBD2 (7 bases). The CDR3 contains 17 residues. Trimming took 3 bases from V and 2 from J, leaving 17 bases between them. Per the germline V gene, CDR1 is LNHDA and CDR2 is SQIVND (reference sequence). CDR3 nucleotides: TGTGCCAGTAGTATTGGGGGCAGGGGACTACCCAAAAACATTCAGTACTTC. Protein: CASSIGGRGLPKNIQYF. The full variable domain, in which reference TRBV19 and TRBJ2-4 provide the parts outside the CDR3, is DGGITQSPKYLFRKEGQNVTLSCEQNLNHDAMYWYRQDPGQGLRLIYYSQIVNDFQKGDIAEGYSVSREKKESFPLTVTSAQKNPTAFYLCASSIGGRGLPKNIQYFGAGTRLSVL.

The V gene is TRBV19, the J gene TRBJ2-3, with 10 bases that match TRBD2. V lost 6 bases, J lost 1 base, and 1 base stayed unmatched. The CDR3 has 14 residues. Germline CDR1 and CDR2: LNHDA and SQIVND (reference sequence). CDR3 loop: CASRGTSGTDTQYF. The CDR3 DNA is TGTGCCAGTAGAGGGACTAGCGGCACAGATACGCAGTATTTT.

The V and J genes are TRBV20-1 and TRBJ1-2; D is uncertain. V was clipped by 5 bases and J by 0 bases, with 10 bases between them. CDR3 length equals 13 residues. Germline CDR1 is DFQATT and CDR2 is SNEGSKA (reference sequence). This CDR3 reads CSAQTAANYGYTF. The CDR3 bases are TGCAGTGCTCAGACCGCAGCTAACTATGGCTACACCTTC.

V and J are TRBV5-4 and TRBJ2-7; TRBD2 is a possible D gene (6 bases). CDR3 length: 14 residues. Looked up from germline, CDR1 is SGHNT and CDR2 is YYREEE (reference sequence). The ends were cut back, 4 bases at V and 6 bases at J, with 17 bases in the middle. The CDR3 loop is CASSLTLGGGEQYF. The CDR3 DNA is TGTGCCAGCAGCCTAACCCTTGGGGGAGGCGAGCAGTACTTC.

This clonotype is medium-sized (0.01 to 0.1%). V gene TRBV15 combines with J gene TRBJ1-2; a weak D match, TRBD1 (5 bases). The CDR3 extends over 15 amino acids. Per germline, CDR1 LNHNV and CDR2 YYDKDF (reference sequence). V lost 1 base and J 5 bases, leaving 14 bases between the germline ends. CDR3 nucleotides: TGTGCCACCAGCAGAGGGAGAGGGGATCAATATGGCTACACCTTC. Amino acid sequence: CATSRGRGDQYGYTF. The whole variable domain, filled in from reference TRBV15 and TRBJ1-2, reads DAMVIQNPRYQVTQFGKPVTLSCSQTLNHNVMYWYQQKSSQAPKLLFHYYDKDFNNEADTPDNFQSRRPNTSFCFLDIRSPGLGDTAMYLCATSRGRGDQYGYTFGSGTRLTVV.

This chain uses TRBV19 with TRBJ2-2, with 7 positions matching TRBD1. J gave up 2 bases and V 3 bases, and 6 bases lay outside the gene matches. Germline V gene data show CDR1 as LNHDA and CDR2 as SQIVND (reference sequence). The length of the CDR3 is 16 residues. The CDR3 region has the DNA TGTGCCAGTAGTATCCGGACAGGAGGTAACACCGGGGAGCTGTTTTTT. It specifies CASSIRTGGNTGELFF.

This clonotype was detected only a few times. V and J are TRBV6-2 or TRBV6-3 and TRBJ1-5; D is undetermined. Germline V lookup: CDR1 MNHEY, CDR2 SVGEGT. The CDR3 is made up of 17 amino acids. V shed 7 bases and J shed 4 bases, with 23 bases lying between them. This CDR3 is CASNSRPGRVGNQPQHF. For the CDR3, the DNA is TGTGCCAGCAATTCCCGCCCGGGGAGGGTCGGAAATCAGCCCCAGCATTTT.

The V and J genes are TRBV9 and TRBJ2-2; D perhaps matches TRBD2 (5 bases). V lost 3 bases and J 4 bases, leaving 19 bases between the germline ends. CDR3 length equals 17 residues. Germline-derived CDR1 and CDR2 are SGDLS and YYNGEE. The CDR3 coding sequence is TGTGCCAGCAGCGCCAACTCCGGCGGGTGGGTCACCGGGGAGCTGTTTTTT. Translation gives CASSANSGGWVTGELFF.

The chain carries TRBV7-2 and TRBJ1-2; 8 bases are a match to TRBD1. This CDR3 region has 15 residues. V lost 5 bases to trimming and J lost 2 bases; unmatched junction nucleotides: 7. Germline V gene sequence: CDR1 SGHTA, CDR2 FQGNSA. This CDR3 is CASSPRTGPNYGYTF. CDR3 bases: TGTGCCAGCAGCCCAAGGACAGGGCCGAACTATGGCTACACCTTC.

This clonotype was observed a few times. The chain is built from TRBV6-1 and TRBJ1-1; no firm D call. The V and J ends lost 8 bases and 4 bases respectively, with 20 bases between them. Looked up from germline, CDR1 is MNHNS and CDR2 is SASEGT. There are 15 residues in the CDR3. Written as DNA, the CDR3 is TGTGCCAGCTCTTTCCCTGGGCTCCTCGGCACTGAAGCTTTCTTT. Translating it yields CASSFPGLLGTEAFF.

The chain employs TRBV29-1 and TRBJ1-2; no firm D call. Germline V gene data show CDR1 as SQVTM and CDR2 as ANQGSEA. V lost 4 bases to trimming and J lost 10 bases, with 19 bases between them. The CDR3 totals 13 residues. CDR3 sequence reads: CSVGVREDALYTF. The CDR3 nucleotides are TGCAGCGTTGGGGTCCGGGAAGACGCCCTCTACACCTTC. The full variable domain, completed using reference TRBV29-1 and TRBJ1-2, is SAVISQKPSRDICQRGTSLTIQCQVDSQVTMMFWYRQQPGQSLTLIATANQGSEATYESGFVIDKFPISRPNLTFSTLTVSNMSPEDSSIYLCSVGVREDALYTFGSGTRLTVV.

The chain has TRBV20-1 and TRBJ1-6, with TRBD1 matching 9 bases. Germline V CDR1 and CDR2: DFQATT, SNEGSKA (reference sequence). This CDR3 has 16 residues. V shed 3 bases and J 9 bases; nucleotides not matched to a gene: 12. The DNA of the CDR3 is TGCAGTGCTAGCGACAGAAGACAGGGGGGAAGTTCACCCCTCCACTTT. Its translation: CSASDRRQGGSSPLHF.

The chain joins TRBV7-6 to TRBJ2-5, with D possibly TRBD1 on 7 matching bases. CDR1 and CDR2 (germline): SGHVS, FNYEAQ. The CDR3 has 14 residues. Trimming pared 5 bases from V and 5 bases from J, leaving 15 bases between. CDR3: CASSGTVGGETQYF. In DNA form, the CDR3 reads TGTGCCAGCAGCGGGACAGTTGGAGGGGAGACCCAGTACTTC.

The gene calls are TRBV19 and TRBJ1-1; the match to TRBD1 covers 9 bases. Germline CDR1 is LNHDA and CDR2 is SQIVND (reference sequence). The CDR3 is made up of 15 amino acids. Trimming at V came to 10 bases and at J to 1 base, leaving 10 bases not matched to a gene. The CDR3 coding sequence is TGTGCCACCAGAAACGGGACAGGGCGGAACACTGAAGCTTTCTTT. As protein: CATRNGTGRNTEAFF.